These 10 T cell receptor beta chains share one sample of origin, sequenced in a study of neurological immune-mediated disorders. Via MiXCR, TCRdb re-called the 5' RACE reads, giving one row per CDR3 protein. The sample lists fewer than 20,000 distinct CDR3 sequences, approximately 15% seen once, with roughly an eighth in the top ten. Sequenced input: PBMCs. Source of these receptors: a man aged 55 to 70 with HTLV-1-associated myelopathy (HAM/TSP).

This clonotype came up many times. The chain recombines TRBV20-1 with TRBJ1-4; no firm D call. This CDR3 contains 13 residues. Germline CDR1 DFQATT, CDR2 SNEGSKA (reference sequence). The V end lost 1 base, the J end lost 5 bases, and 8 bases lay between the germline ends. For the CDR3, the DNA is TGCAGTGCTAGAGCAACAGCAAATGAAAAACTGTTTTTT. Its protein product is CSARATANEKLFF.

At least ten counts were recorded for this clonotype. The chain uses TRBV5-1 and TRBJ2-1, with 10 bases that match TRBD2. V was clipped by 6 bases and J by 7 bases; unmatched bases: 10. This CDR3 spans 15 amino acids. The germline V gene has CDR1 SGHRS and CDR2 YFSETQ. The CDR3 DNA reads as TGCGCCAGCACCTCCGGAGCGGGGGGGCGGAATGAGCAGTTCTTC. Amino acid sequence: CASTSGAGGRNEQFF.

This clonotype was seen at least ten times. CDR3 sequence: CSARGAGSYNEQFF. Written as DNA, the CDR3 is TGCAGTGCTAGGGGCGCCGGGTCTTACAATGAGCAGTTCTTC. V usage is TRBV20-1 and J usage is TRBJ2-1; D unclear. Germline CDR1 DFQATT, CDR2 SNEGSKA (reference sequence). The V and J ends lost 3 bases and 4 bases respectively, with 13 bases between them. This CDR3 comprises 14 residues.

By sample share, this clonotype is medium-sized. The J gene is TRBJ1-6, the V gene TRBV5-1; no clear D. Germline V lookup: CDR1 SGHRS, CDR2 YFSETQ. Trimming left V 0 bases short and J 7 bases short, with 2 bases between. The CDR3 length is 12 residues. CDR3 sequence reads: CASSLGNSPLHF. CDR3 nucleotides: TGCGCCAGCAGCTTGGGGAATTCACCCCTCCACTTT.

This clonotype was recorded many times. CDR3 nucleotides: TGCGCCAGCCGTTCCGGCTATGAGCAGTTCTTC. Its protein product is CASRSGYEQFF. The chain links TRBV10-2 to TRBJ2-1; D is unclear. The V gene's germline CDR1 is WSHSY and CDR2 SAAADI. The germline V and J ends were trimmed by 8 bases and 8 bases, with 10 bases remaining between them. This CDR3 has 11 amino acids.

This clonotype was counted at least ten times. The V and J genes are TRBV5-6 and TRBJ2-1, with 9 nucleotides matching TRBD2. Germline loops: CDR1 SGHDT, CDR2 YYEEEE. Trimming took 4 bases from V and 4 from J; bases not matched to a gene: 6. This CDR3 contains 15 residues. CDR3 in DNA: TGTGCCAGCAGCCCCGGTCTAGCGGGATACAATGAGCAGTTCTTC. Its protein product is CASSPGLAGYNEQFF.

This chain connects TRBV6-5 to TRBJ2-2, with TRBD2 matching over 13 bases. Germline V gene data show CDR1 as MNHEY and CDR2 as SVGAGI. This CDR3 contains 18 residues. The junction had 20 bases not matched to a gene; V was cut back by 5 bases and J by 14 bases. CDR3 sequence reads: CASSLRGLAGKIAEDLFF. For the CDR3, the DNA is TGTGCCAGCAGTCTCCGGGGACTAGCGGGGAAAATCGCCGAGGATCTGTTTTTT.

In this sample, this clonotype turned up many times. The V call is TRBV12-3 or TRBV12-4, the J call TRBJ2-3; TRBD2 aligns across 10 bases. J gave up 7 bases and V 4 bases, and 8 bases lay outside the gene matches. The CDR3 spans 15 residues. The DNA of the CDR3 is TGTGCCAGCAGTTACGAGCGGGGGGGCCTCAATACGCAGTATTTT. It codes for CASSYERGGLNTQYF.

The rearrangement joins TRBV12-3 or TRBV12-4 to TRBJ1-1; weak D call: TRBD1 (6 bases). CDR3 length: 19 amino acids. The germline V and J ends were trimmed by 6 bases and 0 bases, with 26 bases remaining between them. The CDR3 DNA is TGTGCCAGCAGACTTACCTCGGGGGTCGCAGGGGCTTTGAACACTGAAGCTTTCTTT. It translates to CASRLTSGVAGALNTEAFF.

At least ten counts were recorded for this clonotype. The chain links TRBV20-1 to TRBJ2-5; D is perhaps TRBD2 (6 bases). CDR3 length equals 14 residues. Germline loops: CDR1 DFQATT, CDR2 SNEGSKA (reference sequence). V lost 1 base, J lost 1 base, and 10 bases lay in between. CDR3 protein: CSARGPGGQETQYF. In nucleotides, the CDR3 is TGCAGTGCTAGAGGACCCGGGGGCCAAGAGACCCAGTACTTC.